This entry features one T cell receptor beta chain sequence. This entry comes from a study of CD8+ T cells in alopecia areata. Background on the study: Treated individuals took tofacitinib by mouth, 5 to 10 mg twice daily. Using the percentage of affected scalp area, treated patients' severity was scored.

V was cut by 1 base and J by 7 bases, with 9 bases left in between. Germline-derived CDR1 and CDR2 are SGHAT and FQNNGV. CDR3 size: 13 residues. Stated treatment: oral pan-JAK inhibitor, 5-10 mg twice daily. Collected material from alopecia areata patients comprised lesional scalp punch biopsies and peripheral blood. Sorted out of PBMCs were CD4+ T cells and CD8+ T cells. RNA was isolated and reverse transcribed to cDNA, the sequencing template. Sequenced by immunoSEQ multiplex PCR; TCRdb stores in-frame clones only, minus some. Here the sample spans about 200,000 clones, around two fifths being singletons.

J is TRBJ2-3 and V is TRBV11-2; D is perhaps TRBD1 (5 bases). The sequence came from a human donor with alopecia areata. The sequenced sample was CD4+ T cells sorted from blood, obtained at approximately week 31, from a patient treated with tofacitinib. The CDR3 region is CASSLGQGYTQYF. The DNA of the CDR3 is TGTGCCAGCAGCTTAGGCCAGGGATATACGCAGTATTTT.